This record concerns one TCR beta chain sequence. This record belongs to a study of ipilimumab plus nivolumab after autologous stem cell transplantation. Data came from immunoSEQ multiplex PCR; TCRdb stores just in-frame clones and leaves some out. The sample carries 20,000 to 25,000 clones, 77% recorded once. The CDR3 totals 15 residues. The trim removed 5 bases at V and 4 bases at J, leaving 5 bases unmatched. Germline CDR1 and CDR2: MNHEY and SVGAGI. Patients got 3 mg/kg IV nivolumab weeks 1, 4, 7, 10, then biweekly through week 26. The clonotype originates from a male donor with diffuse large B-cell lymphoma. Sequences were derived from PBMCs, sampled in a trial of ipilimumab plus nivolumab as post-transplant consolidation. This chain uses TRBV6-5 with TRBJ1-3, with TRBD1 identical over 10 bases. The CDR3 here is CASSALGQGGNTIYF. DNA of the CDR3: TGTGCCAGCAGTGCTCTGGGACAGGGGGGAAACACCATATATTTT.